Below are 27 T cell receptor beta chains sequenced from a single sample in a study of read filtering for tumor transcriptome and immune sequencing. This library used roughly 400 ng RNA and molecular barcoded adaptors spanning alpha/delta and beta/gamma chains. TCRdb fed the reads into MiXCR, producing one record per CDR3 protein. The sample yields some 38,000 distinct CDR3 sequences, over 11% seen once. Sequenced input: a population of CD138-negative cells sorted from bone marrow. The receptors here all came from a donor older than 35 with multiple myeloma.

With respect to this clonotype: This may be a read error: a much more frequent sequence differs by one nucleotide. The chain couples TRBV5-4 to TRBJ2-1; maybe TRBD1 (7 bases). The germline CDR1 and CDR2 sequences are SGHNT and YYREEE (reference sequence). The CDR3 runs to 15 residues. The CDR3 spells CASSTQGRTYNERFF. CDR3 nucleotide sequence: TGTGCCAGCAGCACACAGGGGAGGACCTACAATGAGCGGTTCTTC.

This clonotype was seen at least ten times. The gene calls are TRBV6-1 and TRBJ2-5; D gene unclear. The CDR3 sequence is 15 residues long. Trimming removed 6 bases at V and 2 bases at J, with 16 bases between. In germline, CDR1 is MNHNS, CDR2 SASEGT. CDR3 sequence: CASRRSAAGQETQYF. DNA for the CDR3: TGTGCCAGCAGGCGGTCAGCCGCTGGACAAGAGACCCAGTACTTC.

As for this clonotype: Mismatch with germline at one junction end may stem from a read error. This sequence joins TRBV7-9 and TRBJ2-1; the match to TRBD1 covers 12 bases. Germline values: CDR1 SEHNR, CDR2 FQNEAQ (reference sequence). This CDR3 region has 16 residues. CDR3 nucleotides: TGTGCCAGCAGCCAAGGGACAGGGGGCGCCTGCAATGAGCAGATCTTC. As protein: CASSQGTGGACNEQIF.

This clonotype has at least ten counts. The chain recombines TRBV10-3 with TRBJ2-3, with 7 bases fitting TRBD2. V shed 7 bases and J 5 bases; nucleotides not matched to a gene: 6. The CDR3 is 13 amino acids. CDR1 ENHRY and CDR2 SYGVKD come from the germline V gene. CDR3 protein: CAIMPAGIDTQYF. CDR3 coding DNA: TGTGCCATCATGCCAGCGGGGATAGATACGCAGTATTTT.

This clonotype was observed at least ten times. The genes are TRBV19 and TRBJ2-6; no clear D. In germline, CDR1 is LNHDA, CDR2 SQIVND (reference sequence). CDR3 size: 15 residues. Deletions cut 3 bases from V and 0 bases from J, with 6 bases between. CDR3: CASSIPGSGANVLTF. CDR3 DNA sequence: TGTGCCAGTAGTATTCCGGGCTCTGGGGCCAACGTCCTGACTTTC.

This clonotype was counted ten times or more. The chain recombines TRBV3-1 with TRBJ2-1; D gene ambiguous. Germline V gene data show CDR1 as LGHDT and CDR2 as YNNKEL (reference sequence). This CDR3 has 14 residues. Trimming left V 1 base short and J 5 bases short, with 9 bases between. CDR3 region: CASSQGAANNEQFF. Here the CDR3 DNA reads TGTGCCAGCAGCCAAGGGGCTGCTAACAATGAGCAGTTCTTC.

This clonotype has a count of ten or more. The chain joins TRBV12-5 to TRBJ2-6, with no clear D. CDR3 length: 14 residues. V dropped 6 bases and J dropped 0 bases, with 6 bases sitting between them. CDR1 and CDR2 from the germline V gene are LGHNT and FRNRAP. CDR3 in amino acids: CASGLGSGANVLTF. The CDR3 DNA is TGTGCTAGTGGCCTGGGCTCTGGGGCCAACGTCCTGACTTTC.

Ten or more counts support this clonotype. The gene calls are TRBV20-1 and TRBJ1-1; D not certain. Germline loops: CDR1 DFQATT, CDR2 SNEGSKA (reference sequence). There are 12 residues in the CDR3. With 0 bases removed from V and 8 bases from J, the gap between germline ends came to 10 bases. CDR3: CSARETGREAFF. CDR3 nucleotide sequence: TGCAGTGCTAGAGAAACGGGGAGAGAAGCTTTCTTT.

This clonotype was seen at least ten times. This rearrangement joins TRBV6-5 to TRBJ2-1, with 7 bases matching TRBD2. CDR3 length equals 14 residues. Trimming cost V 0 bases and J 10 bases; bases outside gene matches: 6. Germline-derived CDR1 and CDR2 are MNHEY and SVGAGI. CDR3 coding DNA: TGTGCCAGCAGTTACTCTGGACTAGTAGGGGAGCAGTTCTTC. Its protein is CASSYSGLVGEQFF.

The genes are TRBV10-3 and TRBJ1-2; 7 bases match TRBD1. V shed 6 bases, J shed 2 bases, and the junction held 9 bases outside the gene matches. The CDR3 extends over 15 amino acids. From germline, CDR1 is ENHRY and CDR2 SYGVKD. The CDR3 DNA is TGTGCCATCAGGCAGACAGGGAAAAACAACTATGGCTACACCTTC. Translation: CAIRQTGKNNYGYTF.

The V call is TRBV4-1, the J call TRBJ1-3; D gene ambiguous. The CDR3 is 14 amino acids. V dropped 7 bases and J dropped 1 base, with 11 bases sitting between them. Germline V lookup: CDR1 MGHRA, CDR2 YSYEKL. As DNA, the CDR3 is TGCGCCAGCACGACGGTTGGGTCTGGAAACACCATATATTTT. Its translation is CASTTVGSGNTIYF.

The table lists this clonotype with many counts. The V gene is TRBV20-1, the J gene TRBJ1-1, with a weak D call TRBD1 (5 bases). CDR1 DFQATT and CDR2 SNEGSKA come from the germline V gene (reference sequence). Trimming removed 1 base at V and 5 bases at J, with 14 bases between. The CDR3 runs 14 residues. The CDR3: CSARVSGAGTEAFF. CDR3 nucleotide sequence: TGCAGTGCTAGAGTATCCGGGGCGGGGACTGAAGCTTTCTTT.

This clonotype was seen many times. The J gene is TRBJ2-5, the V gene TRBV13; 15 nucleotides agree with TRBD2. After removal of 5 bases from V and 5 bases from J, the junction contained 21 bases not matched to a gene. CDR1 is PRHDT and CDR2 is FYEKMQ in the germline V gene (reference sequence). This CDR3 is 21 amino acids long. The CDR3 is CASSLSRGLAGGPNMGETQYF. CDR3 DNA: TGTGCCAGCAGCCTATCAAGGGGACTAGCGGGGGGCCCGAACATGGGGGAGACCCAGTACTTC.

The table lists this clonotype with many counts. The chain has TRBV2 and TRBJ2-5; maybe TRBD2 (6 bases). Per the germline V gene, CDR1 is SNHLY and CDR2 is FYNNEI. The V gene lost 0 bases and the J gene lost 4 bases, with 12 bases spanning the gap. The CDR3 covers 15 residues. CDR3 bases: TGTGCCAGCAGTGAAGCCTGGCAGGGAGGAGAGACCCAGTACTTC. Its protein product is CASSEAWQGGETQYF.

This clonotype was detected only a few times. J is TRBJ2-1 and V is TRBV20-1; weak D call: TRBD2 (6 bases). Trimming took 3 bases from V and 0 from J, leaving 9 bases between them. Germline lookup yields CDR1 DFQATT and CDR2 SNEGSKA (reference sequence). The CDR3 has 14 residues. The CDR3, as DNA: TGCAGTGCTAGGGGAGGTAGCTCCTACAATGAGCAGTTCTTC. Translation gives CSARGGSSYNEQFF.

This chain links TRBV29-1 with TRBJ1-5; the D gene is possibly TRBD1 (5 bases). CDR1 SQVTM and CDR2 ANQGSEA come from the germline V gene. Trimming cost V 2 bases and J 7 bases, with 12 bases left between them. This CDR3 has 13 amino acids. CDR3 in amino acids: CSVEMSGDQPQHF. CDR3 nucleotides: TGCAGCGTTGAAATGTCGGGGGACCAGCCCCAGCATTTT.

Details on this clonotype: A read error likely explains this, since a far larger clone differs by one base. The chain joins TRBV10-2 to TRBJ1-4; 10 positions match TRBD1. CDR1 and CDR2 from the germline V gene are WSHSY and SAAADI. The CDR3 has 13 amino acids. This CDR3 is CATTGTGDKKLFF. Here the CDR3 DNA reads TGTGCCACTACCGGGACAGGGGATAAAAAACTGTTTTTT.

This clonotype has at least ten counts. The genes are TRBV15 and TRBJ2-4, with a possible D match to TRBD2 (6 bases). The CDR3 is 13 residues long. Germline V gene lookup returns CDR1 LNHNV and CDR2 YYDKDF (reference sequence). Deletions cut 0 bases from V and 14 bases from J, with 14 bases between. CDR3 protein: CATSRDRDFLEYF. CDR3 nucleotide sequence: TGTGCCACCAGCAGAGACCGGGACTTCTTAGAGTACTTC. Complete variable domain (other parts from reference TRBV15 and TRBJ2-4): DAMVIQNPRYQVTQFGKPVTLSCSQTLNHNVMYWYQQKSSQAPKLLFHYYDKDFNNEADTPDNFQSRRPNTSFCFLDIRSPGLGDTAMYLCATSRDRDFLEYFGAGTRLSVL.

This clonotype was counted many times. V and J are TRBV18 and TRBJ2-7; 10 bases fit TRBD1. The germline V gene has CDR1 KGHSH and CDR2 LQKENI. The CDR3 loop spans 19 amino acids. Trimming cost V 4 bases and J 2 bases; bases outside gene matches: 17. The CDR3 DNA reads as TGTGCCAGCTCACTGCCAGGGACAGGGGTCAACGGGAGGACCTACGAGCAGTACTTC. Protein product: CASSLPGTGVNGRTYEQYF.

Worth noting for this clonotype: Without the conserved terminal phenylalanine or tryptophan, this CDR3 likely stems from a read error. V and J are TRBV7-9 and TRBJ1-1; D perhaps matches TRBD1 (6 bases). The V gene lost 2 bases and the J gene lost 6 bases, with 10 bases spanning the gap. This CDR3 has 13 residues. From germline, CDR1 is SEHNR and CDR2 FQNEAQ (reference sequence). CDR3 sequence: CASSLSQGPEAFL. The DNA of the CDR3 is TGTGCCAGCAGCTTAAGCCAGGGGCCTGAAGCTTTCCTT.

This clonotype is categorized as medium-sized (0.01 to 0.1%). This sequence joins TRBV6-5 and TRBJ2-1; 7 bases align to TRBD2. The germline V gene encodes CDR1 MNHEY and CDR2 SVGAGI. This CDR3 is built from 17 residues. Germline trimming cut 1 base from V and 5 bases from J; bases unmatched to any gene: 11. CDR3 sequence (DNA): TGTGCCAGCAGTTACTTATTTTGGGGGAGGGTTAACAATGAGCAGTTCTTC. Translated: CASSYLFWGRVNNEQFF.

This clonotype was picked up many times. The CDR3 protein is CASSAGGRASGKLFF. In nucleotides, the CDR3 is TGCGCCAGCAGCGCCGGCGGCAGGGCATCGGGAAAACTGTTTTTT. V gene TRBV10-2 combines with J gene TRBJ1-4; a weak D match, TRBD1 (5 bases). The germline CDR1 and CDR2 sequences are WSHSY and SAAADI. V lost 6 bases to trimming and J lost 10 bases, with 21 bases between them. The CDR3 runs 15 residues.

This clonotype was found many times. V gene TRBV5-1 combines with J gene TRBJ2-6; 7 nucleotides line up with TRBD1. Germline trimming cut 6 bases from V and 0 bases from J; bases unmatched to any gene: 12. This CDR3 region has 18 residues. Germline V gene sequence: CDR1 SGHRS, CDR2 YFSETQ. The CDR3 here is CASTKTGSPPSGANVLTF. The CDR3 nucleotides read TGCGCCAGCACCAAGACAGGGTCCCCCCCCTCTGGGGCCAACGTCCTGACTTTC.

This clonotype was counted ten times or more. This chain uses TRBV11-2 with TRBJ1-2, with TRBD1 identical over 10 bases. Per germline, CDR1 SGHAT and CDR2 FQNNGV. V was clipped by 3 bases and J by 4 bases; unmatched bases: 5. The CDR3 sequence is 15 residues long. The CDR3 sequence is CASSFSGTGAYGYTF. CDR3 coding DNA: TGTGCCAGCAGCTTTTCTGGGACAGGGGCCTATGGCTACACCTTC.

Ten or more counts support this clonotype. This may stem from a read error, because a much larger clone lies one nucleotide away. Since no conserved phenylalanine or tryptophan closes the CDR3, a read error is the likely cause. The chain recombines TRBV7-9 with TRBJ2-1; TRBD2 matches at 13 bases. The CDR3 is 15 residues long. Losses at the gene ends were 5 bases for V and 2 bases for J; bases not matched to a gene: 0. Germline V gene data show CDR1 as SEHNR and CDR2 as FQNEAQ (reference sequence). CDR3 sequence (DNA): TGTGCCAGCAGCACTAGCGGGGGGGCCTACAATGAGCAGTTCCTC. Its protein is CASSTSGGAYNEQFL.

This clonotype appeared many times. The V gene is TRBV9, the J gene TRBJ2-1; D could derive from TRBD1 or TRBD2 (6 bases each). V was pared by 0 bases and J by 8 bases, with 15 bases between. This CDR3 is 15 amino acids long. Germline V CDR1 and CDR2: SGDLS, YYNGEE. The CDR3 loop is CASSVALGGIDEQFF. The CDR3 DNA is TGTGCCAGCAGCGTAGCTTTAGGGGGGATTGATGAGCAGTTCTTC.

This chain uses TRBV15 with TRBJ2-5; D remains unclear. The CDR3 spans 12 residues. Germline CDR1 LNHNV, CDR2 YYDKDF (reference sequence). The V gene lost 0 bases and the J gene lost 5 bases, with 4 bases spanning the gap. The CDR3 sequence: CATSRDWETQYF. CDR3 in DNA: TGTGCCACCAGCAGAGATTGGGAGACCCAGTACTTC.